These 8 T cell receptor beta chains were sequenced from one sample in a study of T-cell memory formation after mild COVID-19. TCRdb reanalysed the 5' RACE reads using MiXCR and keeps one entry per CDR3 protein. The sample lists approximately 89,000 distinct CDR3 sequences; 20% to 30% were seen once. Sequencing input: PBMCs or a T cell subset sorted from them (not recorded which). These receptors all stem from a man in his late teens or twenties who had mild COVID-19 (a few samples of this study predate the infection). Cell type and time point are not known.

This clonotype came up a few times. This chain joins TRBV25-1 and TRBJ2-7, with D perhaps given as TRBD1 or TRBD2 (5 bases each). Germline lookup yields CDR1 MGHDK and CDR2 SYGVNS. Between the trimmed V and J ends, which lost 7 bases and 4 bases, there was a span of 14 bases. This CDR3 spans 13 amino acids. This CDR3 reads CASTGTDNYEQYV. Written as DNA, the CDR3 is TGTGCCAGCACGGGGACGGACAATTACGAGCAGTACGTC.

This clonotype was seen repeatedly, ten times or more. The CDR3 sequence: CASSLQDTGELFF. In DNA form, the CDR3 reads TGTGCCAGCAGCCTACAGGACACCGGGGAGCTGTTTTTT. V and J are TRBV7-9 and TRBJ2-2; possibly TRBD1 for D (5 bases). V was shortened by 5 bases and J by 3 bases, with 7 bases between the two germline ends. Germline V CDR1 and CDR2: SEHNR, FQNEAQ (reference sequence). The CDR3 totals 13 residues.

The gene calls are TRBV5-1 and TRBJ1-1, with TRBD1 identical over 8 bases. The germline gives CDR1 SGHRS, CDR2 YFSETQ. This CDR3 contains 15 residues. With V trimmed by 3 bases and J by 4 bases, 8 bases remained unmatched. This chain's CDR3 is CASSSGHQGATEAFF. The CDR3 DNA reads TGCGCCAGCAGCTCGGGACACCAGGGGGCCACTGAAGCTTTCTTT.

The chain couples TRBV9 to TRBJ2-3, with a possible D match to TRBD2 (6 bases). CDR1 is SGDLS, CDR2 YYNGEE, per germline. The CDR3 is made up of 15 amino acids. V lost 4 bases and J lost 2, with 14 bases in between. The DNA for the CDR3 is TGTGCCAGCAGCCCAGACGGGAGCCTCACAGATACGCAGTATTTT. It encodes CASSPDGSLTDTQYF. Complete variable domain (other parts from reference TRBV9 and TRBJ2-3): DSGVTQTPKHLITATGQRVTLRCSPRSGDLSVYWYQQSLDQGLQFLIQYYNGEERAKGNILERFSAQQFPDLHSELNLSSLELGDSALYFCASSPDGSLTDTQYFGPGTRLTVL.

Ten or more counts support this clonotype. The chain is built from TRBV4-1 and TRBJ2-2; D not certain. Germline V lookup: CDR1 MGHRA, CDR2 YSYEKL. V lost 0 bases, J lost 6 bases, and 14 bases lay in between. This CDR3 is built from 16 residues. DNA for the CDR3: TGCGCCAGCAGCCAAGAAGGAGTCAGTGGGGCCGGGGAGCTGTTTTTT. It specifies CASSQEGVSGAGELFF.

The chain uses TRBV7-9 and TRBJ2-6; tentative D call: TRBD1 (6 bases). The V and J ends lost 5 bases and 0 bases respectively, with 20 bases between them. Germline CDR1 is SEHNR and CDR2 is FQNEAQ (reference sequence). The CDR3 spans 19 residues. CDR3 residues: CASSDFWTDISSGANVLTF. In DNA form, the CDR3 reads TGTGCCAGCAGCGACTTTTGGACAGACATAAGCTCTGGGGCCAACGTCCTGACTTTC.

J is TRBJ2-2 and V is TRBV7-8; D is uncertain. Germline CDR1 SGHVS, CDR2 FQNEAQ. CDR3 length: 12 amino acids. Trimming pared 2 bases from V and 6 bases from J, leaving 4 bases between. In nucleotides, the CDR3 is TGTGCCAGCAGCTTAATGGCCGGGGAGCTGTTTTTT. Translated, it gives CASSLMAGELFF.

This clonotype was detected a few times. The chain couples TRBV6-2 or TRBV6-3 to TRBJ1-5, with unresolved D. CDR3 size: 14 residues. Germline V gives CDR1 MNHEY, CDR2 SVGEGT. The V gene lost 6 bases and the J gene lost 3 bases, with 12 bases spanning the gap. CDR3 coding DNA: TGTGCCAGCAGCTCCGACCGGCTCAATCAGCCCCAGCATTTT. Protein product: CASSSDRLNQPQHF.